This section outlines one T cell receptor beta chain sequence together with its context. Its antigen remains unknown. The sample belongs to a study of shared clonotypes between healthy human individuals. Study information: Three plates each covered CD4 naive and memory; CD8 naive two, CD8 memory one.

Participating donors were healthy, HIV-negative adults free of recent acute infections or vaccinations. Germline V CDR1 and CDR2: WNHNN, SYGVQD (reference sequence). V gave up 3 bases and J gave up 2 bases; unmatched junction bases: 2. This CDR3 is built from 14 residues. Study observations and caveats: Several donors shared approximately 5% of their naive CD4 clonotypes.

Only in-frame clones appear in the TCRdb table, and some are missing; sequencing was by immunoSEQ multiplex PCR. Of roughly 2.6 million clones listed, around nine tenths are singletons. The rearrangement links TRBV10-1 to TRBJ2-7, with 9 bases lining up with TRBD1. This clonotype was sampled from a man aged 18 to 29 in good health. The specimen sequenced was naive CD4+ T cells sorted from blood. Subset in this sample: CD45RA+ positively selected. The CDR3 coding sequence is TGCGCCAGCAGTGATGGGACAGGGACCTACGAGCAGTACTTC. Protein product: CASSDGTGTYEQYF.